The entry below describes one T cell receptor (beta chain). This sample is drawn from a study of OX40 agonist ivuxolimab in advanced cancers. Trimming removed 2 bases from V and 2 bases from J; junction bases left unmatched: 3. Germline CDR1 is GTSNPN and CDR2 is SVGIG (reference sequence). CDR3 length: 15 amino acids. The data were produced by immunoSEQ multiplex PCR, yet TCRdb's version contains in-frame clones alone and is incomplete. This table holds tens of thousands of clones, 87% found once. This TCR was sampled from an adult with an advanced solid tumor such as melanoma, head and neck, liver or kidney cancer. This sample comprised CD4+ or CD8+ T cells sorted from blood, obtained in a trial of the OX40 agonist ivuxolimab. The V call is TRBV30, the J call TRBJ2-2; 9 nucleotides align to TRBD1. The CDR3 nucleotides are TGTGCCTGGAGTCCGGGACAGGGAAACACCGGGGAGCTGTTTTTT. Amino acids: CAWSPGQGNTGELFF.